The 31 T cell receptor beta chains below were found in one sample sequenced in a study of shared clonotypes between healthy human individuals. The assay was immunoSEQ multiplex PCR, and TCRdb's table has in-frame clones only and misses some. Of 2.5 million or so clones in the sample, approximately 94% are singletons; the top ten hold over 0.12%. Sequenced input: naive CD4+ T cells sorted from blood. Subset denoted: CD45RA+ positively selected. Receptors were obtained from a man aged 18 to 30 in good health.

This sequence joins TRBV7-9 and TRBJ2-5, with D unclear. V dropped 6 bases and J dropped 8 bases, with 13 bases sitting between them. CDR1 and CDR2 (germline): SEHNR, FQNEAQ (reference sequence). The CDR3 runs to 12 residues. DNA for the CDR3: TGTGCCAGCAGGGACGAAGCCCAAACCCAGTACTTC. Translated, it gives CASRDEAQTQYF.

The genes are TRBV5-6 and TRBJ1-1; no clear D gene. Germline V gene sequence: CDR1 SGHDT, CDR2 YYEEEE. This CDR3 spans 16 amino acids. With 4 bases removed from V and 2 bases from J, the gap between germline ends came to 18 bases. DNA of the CDR3: TGTGCCAGCAGCCCCGTCTCCATGGACGAAAACACTGAAGCTTTCTTT. Translation: CASSPVSMDENTEAFF.

Notes on this clone: The sample holds other DNA sequences that translate to the same CDR3. The V call is TRBV5-1, the J call TRBJ2-1; 9 nucleotides agree with TRBD1. Germline CDR1 is SGHRS and CDR2 is YFSETQ. Trimming cost V 0 bases and J 3 bases; bases outside gene matches: 1. CDR3 length: 15 amino acids. This chain's CDR3 is CASSLETGGYNEQFF. The CDR3 nucleotides are TGCGCCAGCAGCTTGGAGACAGGGGGCTACAATGAGCAGTTCTTC.

The V call is TRBV5-1, the J call TRBJ2-5, with a weak D call TRBD1 (6 bases). This CDR3 has 14 amino acids. Trimming removed 2 bases at V and 5 bases at J, with 13 bases between. CDR1 is SGHRS and CDR2 is YFSETQ in the germline V gene. CDR3 region: CASSLLTGFETQYF. The CDR3 bases are TGCGCCAGCAGCTTACTTACAGGGTTCGAGACCCAGTACTTC. Full variable domain (missing parts from reference TRBV5-1 and TRBJ2-5): KAGVTQTPRYLIKTRGQQVTLSCSPISGHRSVSWYQQTPGQGLQFLFEYFSETQRNKGNFPGRFSGRQFSNSRSEMNVSTLELGDSALYLCASSLLTGFETQYFGPGTRLLVL.

CDR3 in amino acids: CASSWTGKLTEAFF. The DNA of the CDR3 is TGCGCCAGCAGCTGGACAGGGAAGTTGACTGAAGCTTTCTTT. The rearrangement uses TRBV5-1 and TRBJ1-1, with 8 bases that match TRBD1. The CDR3 loop spans 14 amino acids. The V segment lost 3 bases and the J segment 5 bases; nucleotides outside the gene matches: 6. The V gene's germline CDR1 is SGHRS and CDR2 YFSETQ.

CDR3 DNA sequence: TGTGCCAGCAGCGCTTCGGGCAGGGGCTCCTACAATGAGCAGTTCTTC. Translating gives CASSASGRGSYNEQFF. The chain joins TRBV25-1 to TRBJ2-1; D perhaps matches TRBD1 (6 bases). This CDR3 is 16 amino acids long. V gave up 6 bases and J gave up 0 bases, with 15 bases separating them. Germline V CDR1 and CDR2: MGHDK, SYGVNS.

In the case of this clone: This same CDR3 is encoded by further DNA sequences in the sample. The chain uses TRBV19 and TRBJ2-7; TRBD1 is a possible D gene (6 bases). The germline CDR1 and CDR2 sequences are LNHDA and SQIVND (reference sequence). Trimming stripped 6 bases from V and 2 bases from J, with 14 bases between. The CDR3 length is 14 residues. The CDR3 loop reads CASSLQGGPYEQYF. As DNA, the CDR3 is TGTGCCAGTAGCCTACAGGGTGGTCCCTACGAGCAGTACTTC.

CDR3 DNA: TGTGCCAGCAGCGCCCGAGACACAGATACGCAGTATTTT. Translated: CASSARDTDTQYF. The J gene is TRBJ2-3, the V gene TRBV9; D is unclear. This CDR3 spans 13 amino acids. With 3 bases removed from V and 2 bases from J, the gap between germline ends came to 7 bases. Germline values: CDR1 SGDLS, CDR2 YYNGEE.

The chain is built from TRBV5-1 and TRBJ1-3; D gene unclear. V was shortened by 0 bases and J by 0 bases, with 7 bases between the two germline ends. This CDR3 is 15 amino acids long. Germline assignment: CDR1 SGHRS and CDR2 YFSETQ. CDR3 loop: CASSLVQNSGNTIYF. CDR3 sequence (DNA): TGCGCCAGCAGCTTGGTACAGAACTCTGGAAACACCATATATTTT.

J is TRBJ2-3 and V is TRBV7-2; perhaps TRBD2 as D (5 bases). V lost 1 base, J lost 5 bases, and 16 bases lay in between. The CDR3 is 16 amino acids. Germline V gene data show CDR1 as SGHTA and CDR2 as FQGNSA. Written as DNA, the CDR3 is TGTGCCAGCAGCTTAGTAGTCCGGGATCGAGGAGATACGCAGTATTTT. Its translation is CASSLVVRDRGDTQYF.

The chain joins TRBV6-5 to TRBJ2-7; unclear D gene. The CDR3 has 13 residues. Germline V gives CDR1 MNHEY, CDR2 SVGAGI. Trimming removed 10 bases from V and 0 bases from J, with 13 bases in between. CDR3 sequence reads: CAKTPIGSYEQYF. The CDR3, as DNA: TGTGCCAAGACACCGATCGGCTCCTACGAGCAGTACTTC.

This chain uses TRBV28 with TRBJ2-7; D gene uncertain. Germline V gene sequence: CDR1 MDHEN, CDR2 SYDVKM. This CDR3 comprises 14 residues. V was trimmed by 7 bases and J by 3 bases, leaving 16 bases between them. In DNA form, the CDR3 reads TGTGCCAGCAACGCCCAAGGGTACAACTACGAGCAGTACTTC. This codes for CASNAQGYNYEQYF.

V and J are TRBV7-3 and TRBJ2-1; 9 nucleotides agree with TRBD2. Germline CDR1 is SGHTA and CDR2 is FQGTGA. V lost 1 base, J lost 10 bases, and 8 bases stayed unmatched. The length of the CDR3 is 15 residues. The CDR3 DNA follows: TGTGCCAGCAGCTTAATAGGAGCGGGGGGATACGAGCAGTTCTTC. Its protein product is CASSLIGAGGYEQFF.

The V call is TRBV5-1, the J call TRBJ1-1, with D possibly being TRBD1 (6 bases). The CDR3 runs 14 residues. Germline V gene data show CDR1 as SGHRS and CDR2 as YFSETQ. Trimming left V 5 bases short and J 1 base short, with 12 bases between. This chain's CDR3 is CASRGAGENTEAFF. CDR3 sequence (DNA): TGCGCCAGCAGGGGGGCTGGGGAGAACACTGAAGCTTTCTTT.

This rearrangement joins TRBV6-1 to TRBJ2-7, with a weak D call TRBD1 (5 bases). CDR1 MNHNS and CDR2 SASEGT come from the germline V gene. The CDR3 covers 14 residues. The ends were cut back, 5 bases at V and 2 bases at J, with 13 bases in the middle. CDR3 DNA: TGTGCCAGCAGTCCTCAGACAGCTACCTACGAGCAGTACTTC. It encodes CASSPQTATYEQYF.

This chain joins TRBV19 and TRBJ2-1, with 9 bases that match TRBD2. Germline CDR1 is LNHDA and CDR2 is SQIVND (reference sequence). CDR3 length: 18 amino acids. V lost 7 bases, J lost 4 bases, and 17 bases stayed unmatched. The CDR3 loop is CASNSARLSGRKYNEQFF. In DNA form, the CDR3 reads TGTGCCAGTAACTCTGCGCGACTGAGCGGGAGGAAATACAATGAGCAGTTCTTC.

The chain couples TRBV7-9 to TRBJ2-7; TRBD1 matches at 7 bases. Germline V gene lookup returns CDR1 SEHNR and CDR2 FQNEAQ (reference sequence). The CDR3 is made up of 16 amino acids. After removal of 1 base from V and 2 bases from J, the junction contained 8 bases not matched to a gene. CDR3 amino acids: CASSLGLTGPPYEQYF. In nucleotides, the CDR3 is TGTGCCAGCAGCTTAGGGTTGACAGGGCCCCCCTACGAGCAGTACTTC.

This rearrangement joins TRBV28 to TRBJ2-7; no clear D gene. V shed 6 bases and J shed 2 bases, with 17 bases lying between them. Germline loops: CDR1 MDHEN, CDR2 SYDVKM. There are 15 residues in the CDR3. CDR3 sequence (DNA): TGTGCCAGCAGCGCGTTTCAGCAGGTTGCCTACGAGCAGTACTTC. Its translation is CASSAFQQVAYEQYF.

The chain carries TRBV30 and TRBJ2-7, with D maybe TRBD1 (5 bases). The germline V gene encodes CDR1 GTSNPN and CDR2 SVGIG (reference sequence). V shed 0 bases and J shed 0 bases, with 12 bases lying between them. The CDR3 runs 15 residues. CDR3 amino acids: CAWSVKGLSSYEQYF. CDR3 DNA: TGTGCCTGGAGTGTAAAGGGGCTTAGCTCCTACGAGCAGTACTTC. Variable domain in full (rest from reference TRBV30 and TRBJ2-7): SQTIHQWPATLVQPVGSPLSLECTVEGTSNPNLYWYRQAAGRGLQLLFYSVGIGQISSEVPQNLSASRPQDRQFILSSKKLLLSDSGFYLCAWSVKGLSSYEQYFGPGTRLTVT.

This chain links TRBV7-2 with TRBJ1-1; D uncertain. The CDR3 spans 14 residues. Germline V gene sequence: CDR1 SGHTA, CDR2 FQGNSA. V was cut by 5 bases and J by 0 bases, with 10 bases left in between. CDR3 sequence reads: CASSQTRVNTEAFF. The CDR3, as DNA: TGTGCCAGCAGCCAAACGAGGGTGAACACTGAAGCTTTCTTT.

The sample holds a few counts of this clone. The chain links TRBV7-9 to TRBJ1-2; D is unresolved. The CDR3 length is 14 residues. The V end lost 3 bases, the J end lost 5 bases, and 13 bases lay between the germline ends. CDR1 is SEHNR, CDR2 FQNEAQ, per germline (reference sequence). The CDR3 spells CASSFNSRTYGYTF. In DNA, the CDR3 is TGTGCCAGCAGCTTTAACAGCAGAACGTATGGCTACACCTTC.

This clone was counted a few times. V usage is TRBV4-1 and J usage is TRBJ1-5; 7 bases are shared with TRBD1. CDR1 is MGHRA, CDR2 YSYEKL, per germline. The V gene end was trimmed by 4 bases and the J gene end by 0 bases; junction bases not matched to a gene: 6. The length of the CDR3 is 16 residues. For the CDR3, the DNA is TGCGCCAGCAGCCCCGAGACAGGGCTTAGCAATCAGCCCCAGCATTTT. Translating it yields CASSPETGLSNQPQHF.

Comments on this clone: Other DNA sequences from this sample encode an identical CDR3 as well. V gene TRBV2 combines with J gene TRBJ1-3; 7 nucleotides match TRBD1. In germline, CDR1 is SNHLY, CDR2 FYNNEI. Trimming at V came to 5 bases and at J to 2 bases, leaving 3 bases not matched to a gene. The CDR3 length is 14 residues. The DNA of the CDR3 is TGTGCCAGCAGTTCCGGGACAGCTGGAAACACCATATATTTT. Translated: CASSSGTAGNTIYF. Using reference TRBV2 and TRBJ1-3 for the parts outside the CDR3, the full variable domain is EPEVTQTPSHQVTQMGQEVILRCVPISNHLYFYWYRQILGQKVEFLVSFYNNEISEKSEIFDDQFSVERPDGSNFTLKIRSTKLEDSAMYFCASSSGTAGNTIYFGEGSWLTVV.

The CDR3 here is CASSEGDADTQYF. The DNA for the CDR3 is TGTGCCAGCAGTGAGGGTGACGCAGATACGCAGTATTTT. The genes are TRBV2 and TRBJ2-3; D uncertain. Trimming shortened V by 3 bases and J by 4 bases, and 8 bases separated the two germline ends. Germline lookup yields CDR1 SNHLY and CDR2 FYNNEI. The CDR3 consists of 13 residues.

The chain is built from TRBV19 and TRBJ1-4; D may be TRBD1 (5 bases). The CDR3 has 14 residues. V lost 8 bases and J lost 11, with 21 bases in between. CDR1 and CDR2 from the germline V gene are LNHDA and SQIVND (reference sequence). The CDR3 sequence is CASAAYRLQSKLFF. CDR3 nucleotides: TGTGCCAGTGCTGCGTACAGGCTCCAGAGTAAACTGTTTTTT.

The V gene is TRBV11-2, the J gene TRBJ2-5; 8 nucleotides align to TRBD2. V shed 1 base and J 4 bases; nucleotides not matched to a gene: 11. CDR3 length equals 17 residues. Germline CDR1 SGHAT, CDR2 FQNNGV. CDR3 coding DNA: TGTGCCAGCAGCTTAGCGGGTGGACCGGGGGGGCTAGAGACCCAGTACTTC. Protein product: CASSLAGGPGGLETQYF.

The sample holds one count of this clone. The chain employs TRBV11-2 and TRBJ1-3, with 8 bases identical to TRBD1. Germline V gene data show CDR1 as SGHAT and CDR2 as FQNNGV. With 4 bases clipped from V and 0 bases from J, the junction kept 5 bases outside the gene matches. The CDR3 has 16 residues. CDR3 DNA: TGTGCCAGCAGCTCCTCAGGGGGCCTCTCTGGAAACACCATATATTTT. Amino acid sequence: CASSSSGGLSGNTIYF.

The V call is TRBV7-8, the J call TRBJ2-7, with D possibly being TRBD2 (6 bases). Germline CDR1 and CDR2: SGHVS and FQNEAQ. The CDR3 has 16 amino acids. Trimming pared 5 bases from V and 0 bases from J, leaving 17 bases between. CDR3 amino acids: CASSHLVGTYSYEQYF. CDR3 bases: TGTGCCAGCAGCCACTTAGTCGGGACTTACTCCTACGAGCAGTACTTC.

This chain joins TRBV9 and TRBJ2-7; 7 bases agree with TRBD2. The CDR3 runs to 16 residues. The trim removed 3 bases at V and 2 bases at J, leaving 11 bases unmatched. Per germline, CDR1 SGDLS and CDR2 YYNGEE. The CDR3 sequence is CASSGPPLGGAYEQYF. In nucleotides, the CDR3 is TGTGCCAGCAGCGGGCCCCCTCTGGGGGGGGCCTACGAGCAGTACTTC.

The rearrangement uses TRBV5-4 and TRBJ1-2, with 9 bases fitting TRBD1. From germline, CDR1 is SGHNT and CDR2 YYREEE (reference sequence). The CDR3 is 15 amino acids. V lost 4 bases and J lost 7; bases outside the gene matches: 11. The CDR3 here is CASSRRQGDRGGYTF. CDR3 nucleotides: TGTGCCAGCAGCCGAAGACAGGGGGATCGGGGTGGCTACACCTTC.

This chain connects TRBV28 to TRBJ1-2; D gene uncertain. The CDR3 extends over 13 amino acids. Per the germline V gene, CDR1 is MDHEN and CDR2 is SYDVKM. V lost 6 bases to trimming and J lost 4 bases, with 12 bases between them. Here the CDR3 reads CASRYGRSYGYTF. The CDR3 DNA is TGTGCCAGCAGATACGGGCGGTCCTATGGCTACACCTTC.